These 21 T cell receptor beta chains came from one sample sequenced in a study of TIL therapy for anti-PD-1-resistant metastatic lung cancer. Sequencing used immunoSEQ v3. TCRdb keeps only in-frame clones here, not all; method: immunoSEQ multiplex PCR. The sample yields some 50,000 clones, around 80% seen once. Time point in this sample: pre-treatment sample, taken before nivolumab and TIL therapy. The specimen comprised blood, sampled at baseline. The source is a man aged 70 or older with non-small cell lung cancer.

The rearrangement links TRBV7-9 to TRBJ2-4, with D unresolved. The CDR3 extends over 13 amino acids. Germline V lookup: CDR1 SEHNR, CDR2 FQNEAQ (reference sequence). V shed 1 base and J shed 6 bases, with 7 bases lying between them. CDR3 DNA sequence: TGTGCCAGCAGCTTAGAGGTGGGAAACATTCAGTACTTC. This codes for CASSLEVGNIQYF.

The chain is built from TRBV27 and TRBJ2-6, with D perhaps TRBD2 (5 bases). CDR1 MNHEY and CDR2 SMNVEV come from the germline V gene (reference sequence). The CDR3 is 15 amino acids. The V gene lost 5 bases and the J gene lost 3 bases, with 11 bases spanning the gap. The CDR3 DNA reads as TGTGCCAGCAGTATTCGGACTGGTGGGGCCAACGTCCTGACTTTC. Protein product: CASSIRTGGANVLTF.

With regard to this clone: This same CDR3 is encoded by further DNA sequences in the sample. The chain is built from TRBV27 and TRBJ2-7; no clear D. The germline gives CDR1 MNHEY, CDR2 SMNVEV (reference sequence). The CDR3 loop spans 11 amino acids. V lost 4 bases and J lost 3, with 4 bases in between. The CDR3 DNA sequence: TGTGCCAGCAGTTCCCTCTACGAGCAGTACTTC. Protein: CASSSLYEQYF.

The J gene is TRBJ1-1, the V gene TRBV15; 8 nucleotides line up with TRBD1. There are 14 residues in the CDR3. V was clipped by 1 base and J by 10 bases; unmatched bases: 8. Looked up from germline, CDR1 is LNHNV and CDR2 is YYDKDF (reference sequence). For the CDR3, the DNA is TGTGCCACCAGCAGAGTTCCAGGGGGCGGAGGAGCTTTCTTT. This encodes CATSRVPGGGGAFF.

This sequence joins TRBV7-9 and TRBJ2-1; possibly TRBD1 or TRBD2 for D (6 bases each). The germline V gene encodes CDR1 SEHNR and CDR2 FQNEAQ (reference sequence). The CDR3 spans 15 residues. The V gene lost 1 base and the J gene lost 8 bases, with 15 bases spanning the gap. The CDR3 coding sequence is TGTGCCAGCAGCTTAGAAGGGGCCGGGGGCGATGAGCAGTTCTTC. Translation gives CASSLEGAGGDEQFF.

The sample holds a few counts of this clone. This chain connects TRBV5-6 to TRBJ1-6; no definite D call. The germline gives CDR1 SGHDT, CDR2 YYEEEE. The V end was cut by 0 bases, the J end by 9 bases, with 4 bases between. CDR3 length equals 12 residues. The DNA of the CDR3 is TGTGCCAGCAGCTTGGATCTTTCACCCCTCCACTTT. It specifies CASSLDLSPLHF. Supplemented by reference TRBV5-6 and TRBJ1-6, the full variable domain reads DAGVTQSPTHLIKTRGQQVTLRCSPKSGHDTVSWYQQALGQGPQFIFQYYEEEERQRGNFPDRFSGHQFPNYSSELNVNALLLGDSALYLCASSLDLSPLHFGNGTRLTVT.

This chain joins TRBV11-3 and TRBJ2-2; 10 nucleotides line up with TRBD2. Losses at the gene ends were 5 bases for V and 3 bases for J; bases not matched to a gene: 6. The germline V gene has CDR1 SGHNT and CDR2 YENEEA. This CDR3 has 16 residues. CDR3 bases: TGTGCCAGCAGCGTCGGGACTAGCGTTTACACCGGGGAGCTGTTTTTT. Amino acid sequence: CASSVGTSVYTGELFF.

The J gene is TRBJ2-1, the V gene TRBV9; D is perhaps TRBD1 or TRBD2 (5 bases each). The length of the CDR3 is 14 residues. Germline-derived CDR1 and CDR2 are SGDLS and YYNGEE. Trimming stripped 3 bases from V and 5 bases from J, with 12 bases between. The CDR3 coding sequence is TGTGCCAGCAGCGCCGGGACGAAGGACAATGAGCAGTTCTTC. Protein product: CASSAGTKDNEQFF.

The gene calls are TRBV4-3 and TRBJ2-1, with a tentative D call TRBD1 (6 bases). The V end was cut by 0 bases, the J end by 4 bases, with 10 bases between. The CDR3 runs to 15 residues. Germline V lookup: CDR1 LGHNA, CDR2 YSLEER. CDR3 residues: CASSQERTAYNEQFF. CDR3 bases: TGCGCCAGCAGCCAAGAGCGGACAGCATACAATGAGCAGTTCTTC.

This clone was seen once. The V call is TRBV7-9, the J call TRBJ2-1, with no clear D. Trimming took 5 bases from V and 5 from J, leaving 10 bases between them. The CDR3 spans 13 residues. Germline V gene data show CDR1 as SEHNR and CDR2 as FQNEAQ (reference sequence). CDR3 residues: CASSRDLNNEQFF. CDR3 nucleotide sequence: TGTGCCAGCAGCCGCGACCTTAACAATGAGCAGTTCTTC.

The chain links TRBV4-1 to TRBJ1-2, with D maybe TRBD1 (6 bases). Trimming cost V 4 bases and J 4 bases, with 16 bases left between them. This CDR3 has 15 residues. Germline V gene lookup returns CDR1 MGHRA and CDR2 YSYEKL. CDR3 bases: TGCGCCAGCAGCCGGGGGCCGGGTGGAGGCTATGGCTACACCTTC. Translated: CASSRGPGGGYGYTF.

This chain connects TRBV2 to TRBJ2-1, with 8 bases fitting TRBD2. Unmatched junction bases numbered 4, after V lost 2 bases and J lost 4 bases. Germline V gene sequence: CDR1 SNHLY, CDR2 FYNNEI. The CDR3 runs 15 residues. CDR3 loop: CASSETSGFYNEQFF. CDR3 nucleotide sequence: TGTGCCAGCAGTGAAACTAGCGGTTTTTACAATGAGCAGTTCTTC. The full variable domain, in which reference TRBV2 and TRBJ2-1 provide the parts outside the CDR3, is EPEVTQTPSHQVTQMGQEVILRCVPISNHLYFYWYRQILGQKVEFLVSFYNNEISEKSEIFDDQFSVERPDGSNFTLKIRSTKLEDSAMYFCASSETSGFYNEQFFGPGTRLTVL.

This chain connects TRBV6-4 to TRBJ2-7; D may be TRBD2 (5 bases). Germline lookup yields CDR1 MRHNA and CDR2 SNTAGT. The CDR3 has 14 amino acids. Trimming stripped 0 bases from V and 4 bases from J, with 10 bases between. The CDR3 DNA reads TGTGCCAGCAGTGACTCGTTATCGGGGTACGAGCAGTACTTC. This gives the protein CASSDSLSGYEQYF.

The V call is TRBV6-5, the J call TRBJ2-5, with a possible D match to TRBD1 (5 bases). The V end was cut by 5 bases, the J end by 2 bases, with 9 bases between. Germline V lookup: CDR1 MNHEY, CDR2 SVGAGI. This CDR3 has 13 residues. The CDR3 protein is CASSPWTQETQYF. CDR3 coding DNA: TGTGCCAGCAGTCCGTGGACACAAGAGACCCAGTACTTC.

The CDR3 protein is CASSGTGDYGYTF. Here the CDR3 DNA reads TGTGCCAGCAGCGGAACAGGGGACTATGGCTACACCTTC. The V call is TRBV5-5, the J call TRBJ1-2; TRBD1 matches 7 bases. Germline V gene lookup returns CDR1 SGHKS and CDR2 YYEKEE (reference sequence). After removal of 4 bases from V and 3 bases from J, the junction contained 3 bases not matched to a gene. The CDR3 runs to 13 residues. The variable domain in full, with the rest retrieved from reference TRBV5-5 and TRBJ1-2, is DAGVTQSPTHLIKTRGQQVTLRCSPISGHKSVSWYQQVLGQGPQFIFQYYEKEERGRGNFPDRFSARQFPNYSSELNVNALLLGDSALYLCASSGTGDYGYTFGSGTRLTVV.

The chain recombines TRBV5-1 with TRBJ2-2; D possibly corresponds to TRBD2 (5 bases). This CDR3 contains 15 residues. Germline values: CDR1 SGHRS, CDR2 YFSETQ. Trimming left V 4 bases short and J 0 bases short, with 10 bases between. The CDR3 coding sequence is TGCGCCAGCAGCATCGGACTGGCGAACACCGGGGAGCTGTTTTTT. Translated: CASSIGLANTGELFF.

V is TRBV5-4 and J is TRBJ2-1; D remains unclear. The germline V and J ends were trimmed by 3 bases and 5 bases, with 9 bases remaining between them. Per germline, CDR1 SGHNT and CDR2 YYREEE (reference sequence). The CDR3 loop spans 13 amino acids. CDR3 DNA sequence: TGTGCCAGCAGCTACCGATCAAACAATGAGCAGTTCTTC. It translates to CASSYRSNNEQFF.

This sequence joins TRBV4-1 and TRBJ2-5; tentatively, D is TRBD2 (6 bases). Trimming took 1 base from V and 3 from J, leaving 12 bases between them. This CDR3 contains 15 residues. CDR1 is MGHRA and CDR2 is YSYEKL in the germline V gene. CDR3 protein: CASSQVGGAKETQYF. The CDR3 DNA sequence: TGCGCCAGCAGCCAAGTTGGCGGGGCAAAAGAGACCCAGTACTTC.

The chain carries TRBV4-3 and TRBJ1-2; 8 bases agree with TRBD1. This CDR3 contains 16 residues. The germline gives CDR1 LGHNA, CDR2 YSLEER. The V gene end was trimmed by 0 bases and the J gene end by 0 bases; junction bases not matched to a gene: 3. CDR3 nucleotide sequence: TGCGCCAGCAGCCAAGACGGGACAGGCCCTAACTATGGCTACACCTTC. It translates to CASSQDGTGPNYGYTF.

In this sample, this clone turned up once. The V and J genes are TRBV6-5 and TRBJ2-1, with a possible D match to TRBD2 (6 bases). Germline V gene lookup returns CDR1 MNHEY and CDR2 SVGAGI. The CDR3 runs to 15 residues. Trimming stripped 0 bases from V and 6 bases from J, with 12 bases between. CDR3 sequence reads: CASSYSGDWGNEQFF. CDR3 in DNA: TGTGCCAGCAGTTACTCGGGGGACTGGGGCAATGAGCAGTTCTTC.

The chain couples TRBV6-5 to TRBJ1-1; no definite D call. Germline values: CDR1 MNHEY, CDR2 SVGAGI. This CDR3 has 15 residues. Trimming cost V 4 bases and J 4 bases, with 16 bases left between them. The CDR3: CASSSHEGGATEAFF. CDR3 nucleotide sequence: TGTGCCAGCAGTTCCCACGAGGGAGGTGCCACTGAAGCTTTCTTT.